The TCR beta chain described here comes from a study of graft-versus-host responses after intestinal transplantation. Looking at the study overall: Transplant types were multivisceral, liver-intestinal, or isolated intestinal. Each recipient received anti-thymocyte globulin induction, then tacrolimus and steroids for 2 to 3 years.

Here immunoSEQ multiplex PCR was the method, and the copy in TCRdb shows in-frame clones only, minus some. Found here are 15,000 to 20,000 clones, 70% to 85% of them singletons; the top ten hold 5% to 6%. Intraepithelial and lamina propria lymphocytes were released after the graft tissue was processed. Germline CDR1 LNHNV, CDR2 YYDKDF (reference sequence). This CDR3 has 15 residues. As concerns this clone: One end of the junction is discordant with germline, which a read error may explain.

Sequencing was performed on ileum tissue, taken 17 days after transplant. V usage is TRBV15 and J usage is TRBJ1-1; TRBD1 matches at 9 bases. This TCR derives from a human patient who received an intestinal transplant, so some T cells may come from the graft donor. The CDR3, as DNA: TGTGCCACCAGCGGAGAGGACAGGGGGAACACTGAAGCTTTCTTT. Encoded protein: CATSGEDRGNTEAFF.